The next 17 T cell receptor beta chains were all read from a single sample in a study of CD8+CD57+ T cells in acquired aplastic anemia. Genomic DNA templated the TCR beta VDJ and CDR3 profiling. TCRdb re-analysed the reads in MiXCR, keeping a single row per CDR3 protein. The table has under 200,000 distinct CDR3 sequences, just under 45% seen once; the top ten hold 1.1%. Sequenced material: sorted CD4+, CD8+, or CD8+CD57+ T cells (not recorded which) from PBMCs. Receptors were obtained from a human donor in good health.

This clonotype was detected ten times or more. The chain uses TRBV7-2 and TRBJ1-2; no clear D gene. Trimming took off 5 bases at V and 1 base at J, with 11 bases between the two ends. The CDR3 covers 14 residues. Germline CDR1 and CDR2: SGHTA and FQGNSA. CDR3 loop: CASSPGSGNYGYTF. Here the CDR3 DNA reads TGTGCCAGCAGCCCGGGATCGGGTAACTATGGCTACACCTTC. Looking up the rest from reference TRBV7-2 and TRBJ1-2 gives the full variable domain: GAGVSQSPSNKVTEKGKDVELRCDPISGHTALYWYRQSLGQGLEFLIYFQGNSAPDKSGLPSDRFSAERTGGSVSTLTIQRTQQEDSAVYLCASSPGSGNYGYTFGSGTRLTVV.

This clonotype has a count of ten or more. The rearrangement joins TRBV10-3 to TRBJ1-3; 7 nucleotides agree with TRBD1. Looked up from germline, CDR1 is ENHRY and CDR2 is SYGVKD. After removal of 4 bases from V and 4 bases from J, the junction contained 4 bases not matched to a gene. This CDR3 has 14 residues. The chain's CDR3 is CAISAGQTGNTIYF. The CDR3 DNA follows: TGTGCCATCAGTGCGGGACAGACAGGAAACACCATATATTTT.

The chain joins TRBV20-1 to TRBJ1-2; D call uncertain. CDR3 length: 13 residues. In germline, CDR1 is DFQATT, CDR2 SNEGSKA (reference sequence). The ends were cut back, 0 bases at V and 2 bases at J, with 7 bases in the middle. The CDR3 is CSARDTVNYGYTF. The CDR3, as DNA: TGCAGTGCTAGAGATACAGTCAACTATGGCTACACCTTC.

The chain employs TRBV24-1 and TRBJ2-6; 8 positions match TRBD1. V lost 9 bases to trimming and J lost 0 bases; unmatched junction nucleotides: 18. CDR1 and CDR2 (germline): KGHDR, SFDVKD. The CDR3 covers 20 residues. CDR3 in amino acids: CATGARTGPARYSGANVLTF. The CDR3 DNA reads TGTGCCACCGGGGCCCGGACAGGGCCGGCCAGATACTCTGGGGCCAACGTCCTGACTTTC.

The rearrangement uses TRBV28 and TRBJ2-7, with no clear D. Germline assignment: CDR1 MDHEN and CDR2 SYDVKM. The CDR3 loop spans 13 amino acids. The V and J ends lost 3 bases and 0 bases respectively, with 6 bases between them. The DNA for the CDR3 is TGTGCCAGCAGTTTTACAGCCTCCTACGAGCAGTACTTC. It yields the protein CASSFTASYEQYF.

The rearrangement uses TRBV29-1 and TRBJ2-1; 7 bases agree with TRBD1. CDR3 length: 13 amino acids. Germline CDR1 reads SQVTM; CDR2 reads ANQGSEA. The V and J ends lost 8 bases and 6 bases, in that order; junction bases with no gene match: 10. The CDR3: CSSRQGYANEQFF. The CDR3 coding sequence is TGCAGCTCCAGACAGGGTTACGCCAATGAGCAGTTCTTC.

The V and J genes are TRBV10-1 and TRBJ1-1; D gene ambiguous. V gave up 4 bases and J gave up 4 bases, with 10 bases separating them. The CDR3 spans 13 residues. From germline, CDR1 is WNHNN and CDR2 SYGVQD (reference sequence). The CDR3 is CASSAEGGTEAFF. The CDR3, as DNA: TGCGCCAGCAGTGCGGAGGGAGGCACTGAAGCTTTCTTT.

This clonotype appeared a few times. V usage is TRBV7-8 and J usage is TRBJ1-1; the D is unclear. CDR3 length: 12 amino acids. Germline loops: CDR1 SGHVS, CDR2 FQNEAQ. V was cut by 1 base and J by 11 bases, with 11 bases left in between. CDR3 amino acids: CASSLVGGGAFF. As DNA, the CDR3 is TGTGCCAGCAGCTTAGTTGGAGGCGGCGCTTTCTTT.

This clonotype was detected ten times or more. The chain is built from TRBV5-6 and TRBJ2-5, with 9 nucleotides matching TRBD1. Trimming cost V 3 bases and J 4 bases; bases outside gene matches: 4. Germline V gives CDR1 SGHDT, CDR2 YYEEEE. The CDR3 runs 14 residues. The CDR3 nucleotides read TGTGCCAGCAGCTGGGACAGGGAGGGAGAGACCCAGTACTTC. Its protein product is CASSWDREGETQYF.

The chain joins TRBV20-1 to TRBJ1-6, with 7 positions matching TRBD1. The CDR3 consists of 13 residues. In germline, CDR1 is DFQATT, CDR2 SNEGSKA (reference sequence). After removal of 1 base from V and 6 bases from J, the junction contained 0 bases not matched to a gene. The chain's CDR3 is CSARAGGNSPLHF. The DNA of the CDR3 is TGCAGTGCTAGAGCAGGGGGTAATTCACCCCTCCACTTT.

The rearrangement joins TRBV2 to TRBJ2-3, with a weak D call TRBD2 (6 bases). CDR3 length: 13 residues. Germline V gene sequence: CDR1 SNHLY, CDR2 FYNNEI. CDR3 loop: CVEGGADTDTQYF. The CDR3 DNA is TGTGTTGAGGGCGGGGCTGACACAGATACGCAGTATTTT.

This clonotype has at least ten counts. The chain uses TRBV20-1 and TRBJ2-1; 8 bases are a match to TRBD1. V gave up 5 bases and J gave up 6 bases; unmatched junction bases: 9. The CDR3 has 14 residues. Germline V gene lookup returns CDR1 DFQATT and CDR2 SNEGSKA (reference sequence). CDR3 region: CSALQGANPNEQFF. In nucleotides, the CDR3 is TGCAGTGCTCTGCAGGGGGCTAATCCCAATGAGCAGTTCTTC.

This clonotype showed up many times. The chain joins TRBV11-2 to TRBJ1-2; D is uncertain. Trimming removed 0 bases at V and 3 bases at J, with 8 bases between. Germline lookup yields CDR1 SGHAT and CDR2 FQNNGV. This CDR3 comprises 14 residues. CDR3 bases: TGTGCCAGCAGCTTAGAGGGCTACTACTATGGCTACACCTTC. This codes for CASSLEGYYYGYTF. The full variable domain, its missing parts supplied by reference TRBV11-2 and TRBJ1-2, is EAGVAQSPRYKIIEKRQSVAFWCNPISGHATLYWYQQILGQGPKLLIQFQNNGVVDDSQLPKDRFSAERLKGVDSTLKIQPAKLEDSAVYLCASSLEGYYYGYTFGSGTRLTVV.

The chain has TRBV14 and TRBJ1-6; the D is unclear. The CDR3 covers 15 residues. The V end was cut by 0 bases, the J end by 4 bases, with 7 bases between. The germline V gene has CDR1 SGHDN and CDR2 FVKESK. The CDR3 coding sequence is TGTGCCAGCAGCCAAGAGACGGGATATAATTCACCCCTCCACTTT. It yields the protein CASSQETGYNSPLHF.

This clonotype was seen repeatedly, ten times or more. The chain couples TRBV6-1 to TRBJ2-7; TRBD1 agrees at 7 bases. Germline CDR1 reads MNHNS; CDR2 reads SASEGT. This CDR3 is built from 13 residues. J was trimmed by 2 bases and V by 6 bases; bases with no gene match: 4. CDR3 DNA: TGTGCCAGCAGACAGACAGGGACCTACGAGCAGTACTTC. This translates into CASRQTGTYEQYF.

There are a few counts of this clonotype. CDR3 in amino acids: CASSLVKYNSPLHF. Here the CDR3 DNA reads TGTGCCAGCAGTTTAGTGAAATATAATTCACCCCTCCACTTT. V and J are TRBV27 and TRBJ1-6; D unresolved. The germline V and J ends were trimmed by 2 bases and 4 bases, with 6 bases remaining between them. CDR3 size: 14 residues. Germline lookup yields CDR1 MNHEY and CDR2 SMNVEV (reference sequence).

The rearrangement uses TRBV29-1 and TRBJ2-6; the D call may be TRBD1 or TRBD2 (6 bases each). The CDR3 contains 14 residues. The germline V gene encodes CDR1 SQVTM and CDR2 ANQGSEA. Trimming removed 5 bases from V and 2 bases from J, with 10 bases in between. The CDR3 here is CSVSGGPGANVLTF. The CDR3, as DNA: TGCAGCGTTTCTGGGGGGCCTGGGGCCAACGTCCTGACTTTC.